The source of this T cell receptor beta chain is a study of blood T cell repertoires in COVID-19. Study context: The study drew acute and convalescent COVID-19 samples from the United States, Italy and Spain. Nucleic acid was either cDNA or gDNA, and it came from T cells, B-cell-depleted T cells, or PBMCs.

While infection was still active, Seattle patients were enrolled and then followed longitudinally. Authors' processing steps: Amplification with reference gene primers provided the estimates of nucleated cell counts. Clones were sequenced by immunoSEQ multiplex PCR, and TCRdb holds only the in-frame ones, with some missing. The V and J calls and the clone size are those of that table, but D and trimming were determined from the DNA. The sample yields about 160,000 clones, just under 90% seen once. The length of the CDR3 is 16 residues. V was shortened by 6 bases and J by 0 bases, with 15 bases between the two germline ends. Germline V gives CDR1 KGHSH, CDR2 LQKENI.

Material: peripheral blood. The chain joins TRBV18 to TRBJ2-1; a weak D match, TRBD1 (7 bases). This clonotype was sampled from a woman between 65 and 79 years old with COVID-19, enrolled during active disease. The CDR3 DNA follows: TGTGCCAGCTCTGATCAGGGGGGTTCCTCCTACAATGAGCAGTTCTTC. Translated, it gives CASSDQGGSSYNEQFF.